The T cell receptor (beta chain) described here comes from a study of post-analysis software for immune sequencing data. Per the germline V gene, CDR1 is SGHTA and CDR2 is FQGTGA. The ends lost 3 bases at V and 5 bases at J; junction bases unmatched: 9. This CDR3 is 15 amino acids long. Points from the study as a whole: Patients carried roughly 5 TRBV segments more frequently than controls did, and TRBV5-6, TRBV5-1 and TRBV20-1 were among them. Samples from a shared batch, those prepared together, strongly co-clustered by F measure. People with multiple sclerosis had a significantly lower normalized Chao1 diversity than controls did.

Tagging with unique molecular identifiers was a feature of the TCR beta cDNA libraries. TCRdb itself ran the PCR reads through MiXCR, one entry per CDR3 protein. The profile shows hundreds of thousands of distinct CDR3 sequences, around 50% of them singletons. This clonotype was counted only a few times. Its specificity is unknown. Sequencing input: blood. The clonotype originates from a girl aged 10-17 years with multiple sclerosis. The chain has TRBV7-3 and TRBJ2-5; 7 nucleotides line up with TRBD1. The CDR3 region is CASSFNTGAGETQYF. In nucleotides, the CDR3 is TGTGCCAGCAGCTTCAATACAGGGGCCGGGGAGACCCAGTACTTC.